This T cell receptor (beta chain) was recovered during a study of human T cells and chemical hapten exposure. Overall study: Chiefly women, the patients showed alopecia areata, totalis or universalis. Per-sample TCR yield variability stemmed mainly from small pooled library volume differences.

Germline CDR1 and CDR2: SNHLY and FYNNEI. The length of the CDR3 is 15 residues. Trimming took 8 bases from V and 1 from J; bases not matched to a gene: 8. Time point given: patch test 1, 2 weeks after DPC sensitization. Treatment indicated: therapeutic diphenylcyclopropenone sensitization with weekly scalp DPC. MiXCR was run by TCRdb on the RACE reads, yielding one entry per CDR3 protein. The data contain fewer than 130,000 distinct CDR3 sequences, approximately 11% of them singletons. A remark on this clonotype: Its antigen is unknown.

Study-wide findings and caveats: After DPC sensitization, TCRs above 1 in 1000 frequency showed no change.

The chain is built from TRBV2 and TRBJ1-5; 7 bases line up with TRBD1. Sequences were derived from whole blood, sampled in connection with sensitization to the hapten diphenylcyclopropenone (DPC). The source is a woman between 40 and 55 years old with alopecia areata. Some clones in this sample may be carry-over from other donors' samples. The DNA of the CDR3 is TGTGCCAGCGATTTATCAGGGGGAAGCAATCAGCCCCAGCATTTT. Amino acids: CASDLSGGSNQPQHF.